This TCR beta chain is from a study of CD8 T cells in Susac syndrome. The RNA input was roughly 0.45 to 1 ug, and it was reverse transcribed with random hexamers. TCR beta CDR3 was amplified by immunoSEQ covering 54 Vbeta and 13 Jbeta. TCRdb processed the immunoSEQ multiplex PCR reads anew with MiXCR; each CDR3 protein has one entry. The profile shows 150,000 to 200,000 distinct CDR3 sequences, around 95% of them singletons. The receptor's source is a human donor in good health. The source material was CD4+ T cells from PBMCs.

As DNA, the CDR3 is TGTGCCTGGGCCTCGGGGTTAACTCAGCCCCAGCATTTT. Translated, it gives CAWASGLTQPQHF. The chain carries TRBV30 and TRBJ1-5; D remains ambiguous. The CDR3 consists of 13 residues. With 5 bases removed from V and 6 bases from J, the gap between germline ends came to 14 bases. The germline V gene encodes CDR1 GTSNPN and CDR2 SVGIG (reference sequence). The whole variable domain, filled in from reference TRBV30 and TRBJ1-5, reads SQTIHQWPATLVQPVGSPLSLECTVEGTSNPNLYWYRQAAGRGLQLLFYSVGIGQISSEVPQNLSASRPQDRQFILSSKKLLLSDSGFYLCAWASGLTQPQHFGDGTRLSIL.